Each of the 19 T cell receptor beta chains below was sequenced from the same sample in a study of shared clonotypes between healthy human individuals. Sequencing was performed with immunoSEQ multiplex PCR; in TCRdb, only in-frame clones are kept and a portion is missing. The table records about 480,000 clones, 60% to 85% of them present only once. The sample taken for sequencing was PBMCs. The receptors shown here come from a woman aged 40 to 50 in good health. Some clones in this sample may be carry-over from other donors' samples.

This rearrangement joins TRBV15 to TRBJ1-1; 11 positions agree with TRBD1. The V and J ends lost 1 base and 5 bases, in that order; junction bases with no gene match: 6. Per germline, CDR1 LNHNV and CDR2 YYDKDF (reference sequence). This CDR3 has 16 residues. For the CDR3, the DNA is TGTGCCACCAGCAGAGCACGGGGACAGGGGGTAACTGAAGCTTTCTTT. Protein product: CATSRARGQGVTEAFF.

The sample holds a few counts of this clone. J is TRBJ2-1 and V is TRBV7-6, with TRBD2 as a possible D gene (5 bases). V lost 4 bases and J 5 bases, leaving 9 bases between the germline ends. In germline, CDR1 is SGHVS, CDR2 FNYEAQ. This CDR3 has 13 amino acids. In nucleotides, the CDR3 is TGTGCCAGCAGCTCACTGACTAACAATGAGCAGTTCTTC. Its protein is CASSSLTNNEQFF.

This sequence joins TRBV11-1 and TRBJ2-5, with TRBD2 matching over 8 bases. Germline assignment: CDR1 SGHAT and CDR2 FQDESV (reference sequence). The junction had 5 bases not matched to a gene; V was cut back by 3 bases and J by 2 bases. CDR3 length: 15 residues. CDR3 in amino acids: CASSLIAGTQETQYF. The CDR3 DNA reads as TGTGCCAGCAGCTTGATAGCGGGGACTCAAGAGACCCAGTACTTC.

V gene TRBV5-1 combines with J gene TRBJ2-7; D is unclear. V dropped 0 bases and J dropped 10 bases, with 14 bases sitting between them. This CDR3 comprises 13 residues. Germline loops: CDR1 SGHRS, CDR2 YFSETQ. CDR3 sequence reads: CASSLEDLLNQYF. In DNA, the CDR3 is TGCGCCAGCAGCTTGGAGGACCTCCTAAACCAGTACTTC.

The rearrangement links TRBV7-9 to TRBJ2-5; tentatively, D is TRBD1 (6 bases). Trimming took off 1 base at V and 4 bases at J, with 13 bases between the two ends. This CDR3 has 15 amino acids. Looked up from germline, CDR1 is SEHNR and CDR2 is FQNEAQ (reference sequence). The CDR3 loop reads CASSLGNRVGETQYF. The CDR3, as DNA: TGTGCCAGCAGCTTAGGTAACAGGGTCGGAGAGACCCAGTACTTC.

As for this clone: Other DNA variants within this sample encode the same CDR3. The chain combines TRBV2 with TRBJ2-1; no clear D gene. The CDR3 covers 14 residues. V lost 2 bases and J lost 4, with 9 bases in between. The germline gives CDR1 SNHLY, CDR2 FYNNEI. The CDR3 nucleotides are TGTGCCAGCAGTGAACGGGCGGTTTACAATGAGCAGTTCTTC. As protein: CASSERAVYNEQFF.

The chain employs TRBV5-1 and TRBJ2-7; D unclear. The V gene's germline CDR1 is SGHRS and CDR2 YFSETQ. V was clipped by 7 bases and J by 4 bases, with 15 bases between them. This CDR3 comprises 13 residues. CDR3 loop: CASCQLEGYEQYF. DNA of the CDR3: TGCGCCAGCTGCCAGCTTGAAGGGTACGAGCAGTACTTC.

Details on this clone: Other nucleotide sequences from this sample produce the same CDR3. J is TRBJ2-1 and V is TRBV18; 9 bases are shared with TRBD2. This CDR3 is 15 amino acids long. V was pared by 1 base and J by 8 bases, with 6 bases of the junction left unmatched. Germline CDR1 is KGHSH and CDR2 is LQKENI. This CDR3 is CASSPLAGVGDEQFF. CDR3 DNA sequence: TGTGCCAGCTCACCACTAGCGGGAGTTGGCGATGAGCAGTTCTTC.

This clone has a single count. The rearrangement joins TRBV7-9 to TRBJ1-5; 11 bases are shared with TRBD1. The CDR3 length is 16 residues. The germline V gene has CDR1 SEHNR and CDR2 FQNEAQ (reference sequence). Unmatched junction bases numbered 6, after V lost 5 bases and J lost 3 bases. Here the CDR3 DNA reads TGTGCCAGCAGCGAAGGGACAGGGGGTTTCAATCAGCCCCAGCATTTT. It specifies CASSEGTGGFNQPQHF.

The chain couples TRBV18 to TRBJ1-1; 7 nucleotides line up with TRBD1. This CDR3 contains 15 residues. The V and J ends lost 3 bases and 1 base, in that order; junction bases with no gene match: 5. Per the germline V gene, CDR1 is KGHSH and CDR2 is LQKENI. The CDR3 sequence: CASSPRTGPNTEAFF. CDR3 sequence (DNA): TGTGCCAGCTCACCTCGGACAGGACCGAACACTGAAGCTTTCTTT.

V is TRBV7-2 and J is TRBJ2-5, with D possibly being TRBD1 (6 bases). The CDR3 totals 15 residues. Between the trimmed V and J ends, which lost 2 bases and 2 bases, there was a span of 12 bases. Germline-derived CDR1 and CDR2 are SGHTA and FQGNSA. In DNA, the CDR3 is TGTGCCAGCAGCTTATTGACAGGCCCACAAGAGACCCAGTACTTC. Encoded protein: CASSLLTGPQETQYF.

The CDR3 spells CASRRGGGSTDTQYF. In nucleotides, the CDR3 is TGTGCCAGCAGACGGGGGGGAGGAAGCACAGATACGCAGTATTTT. The chain has TRBV6-5 and TRBJ2-3; 8 positions agree with TRBD2. This CDR3 comprises 15 residues. Trimming at V came to 6 bases and at J to 0 bases, leaving 5 bases not matched to a gene. Germline values: CDR1 MNHEY, CDR2 SVGAGI.

As concerns this clone: This same CDR3 is encoded by further DNA sequences in the sample. The chain couples TRBV19 to TRBJ1-1; D gene uncertain. Germline lookup yields CDR1 LNHDA and CDR2 SQIVND (reference sequence). Trimming removed 2 bases from V and 1 base from J, with 5 bases in between. The CDR3 is 13 residues long. CDR3 in DNA: TGTGCCAGTAGTATACGACAGAACACTGAAGCTTTCTTT. It is translated as CASSIRQNTEAFF.

J is TRBJ1-5 and V is TRBV28; unclear D gene. CDR1 is MDHEN, CDR2 SYDVKM, per germline. This CDR3 is built from 13 residues. The ends were cut back, 7 bases at V and 5 bases at J, with 12 bases in the middle. CDR3 residues: CASMGSIHQPQHF. Here the CDR3 DNA reads TGTGCCAGCATGGGCAGCATCCATCAGCCCCAGCATTTT.

The sample holds one count of this clone. The sample carries other DNA sequences with the same CDR3. The chain uses TRBV19 and TRBJ1-5; D gene ambiguous. In germline, CDR1 is LNHDA, CDR2 SQIVND (reference sequence). The germline V and J ends were trimmed by 0 bases and 4 bases, with 4 bases remaining between them. The CDR3 loop spans 13 amino acids. The CDR3 DNA reads as TGTGCCAGTAGTATAGAAGGAAATCAGCCCCAGCATTTT. Translating gives CASSIEGNQPQHF.

This clone was detected once. The chain has TRBV5-1 and TRBJ2-5; 9 bases are shared with TRBD1. Germline CDR1 SGHRS, CDR2 YFSETQ. The V gene end was trimmed by 4 bases and the J gene end by 1 base; junction bases not matched to a gene: 17. The CDR3 contains 19 residues. Here the CDR3 DNA reads TGCGCCAGCAGCCAGAACAGGGGGCTGATTGAGGGATCCCAAGAGACCCAGTACTTC. Translated: CASSQNRGLIEGSQETQYF.

The V call is TRBV5-1, the J call TRBJ2-1; 9 bases are a match to TRBD2. The V gene's germline CDR1 is SGHRS and CDR2 YFSETQ. This CDR3 region has 16 residues. Trimming at V came to 0 bases and at J to 5 bases, leaving 6 bases not matched to a gene. This chain's CDR3 is CASSLESASGNNEQFF. In nucleotides, the CDR3 is TGCGCCAGCAGCTTGGAGTCGGCTAGCGGGAACAATGAGCAGTTCTTC.

This clone appeared once. The J gene is TRBJ2-6, the V gene TRBV18, with a tentative D call TRBD1 (5 bases). The CDR3 sequence is 18 residues long. V was shortened by 2 bases and J by 0 bases, with 14 bases between the two germline ends. CDR1 KGHSH and CDR2 LQKENI come from the germline V gene. This CDR3 is CASSPTQGISSGANVLTF. The CDR3 DNA is TGTGCCAGCTCACCAACGCAGGGAATCAGCTCTGGGGCCAACGTCCTGACTTTC.

This clone has ten or more counts. The rearrangement links TRBV15 to TRBJ2-7, with D maybe TRBD1 (5 bases). Germline lookup yields CDR1 LNHNV and CDR2 YYDKDF (reference sequence). This CDR3 has 14 amino acids. V lost 1 base, J lost 5 bases, and 12 bases lay in between. The DNA of the CDR3 is TGTGCCACCAGCAGAGGCAGGGCCCTGGACGAGCAGTACTTC. This translates into CATSRGRALDEQYF. The full variable domain, completed using reference TRBV15 and TRBJ2-7, is DAMVIQNPRYQVTQFGKPVTLSCSQTLNHNVMYWYQQKSSQAPKLLFHYYDKDFNNEADTPDNFQSRRPNTSFCFLDIRSPGLGDTAMYLCATSRGRALDEQYFGPGTRLTVT.